This T cell receptor (beta chain) was sequenced for a study of molecular identifiers for immune sequencing clone quantification. Findings of the study overall: Identical TCR molecules can share a barcode, and this sharing could underestimate highly expanded clone sizes.

Germline-derived CDR1 and CDR2 are SEHNR and FQNEAQ (reference sequence). There are 16 residues in the CDR3. V was trimmed by 4 bases and J by 6 bases, leaving 21 bases between them. TCRdb reprocessed the PCR reads with MiXCR, giving one entry per CDR3 protein. The data hold some 66,000 distinct CDR3 sequences, with 15% to 20% observed a single time. To note about this clonotype: Its antigen remains unidentified.

J is TRBJ1-1 and V is TRBV7-9, with D perhaps matching TRBD1 (6 bases). This clonotype was sampled from a human donor in good health. Some libraries in this study had Jurkat cell RNA spiked in. Sequenced: naive CD8+ T cells from blood, with Jurkat cell RNA spiked in. As for subset: FACS-sorted CD8+CD4-CCR7+CD45RA+ naive T cells. The DNA for the CDR3 is TGTGCCAGCAGCTCAGACGGGGGCCAGGGTATTCCTGAAGCTTTCTTT. Protein: CASSSDGGQGIPEAFF.